The 5 T cell receptor beta chains below all came from one sample that was sequenced in a study of blood T cells in healthy people across ages. Sample-barcoded 5' priming and a J-beta primer mix drove a second PCR of about 6 to 11 cycles. TCRdb fed the 5' RACE reads into MiXCR, producing one record per CDR3 protein. The table includes around 750,000 distinct CDR3 sequences, 53% detected once. The sequenced sample consisted of blood. All receptors derive from an elderly man in good health.

The rearrangement uses TRBV2 and TRBJ2-6; D is ambiguous. Germline CDR1 SNHLY, CDR2 FYNNEI. The CDR3 runs to 15 residues. Trimming removed 6 bases at V and 0 bases at J, with 9 bases between. The DNA of the CDR3 is TGTGCCAGCAGCGATTGGAGCTCTGGGGCCAACGTCCTGACTTTC. It codes for CASSDWSSGANVLTF.

This clonotype has just a few counts. J is TRBJ1-5 and V is TRBV9; TRBD1 aligns across 7 bases. After removal of 4 bases from V and 2 bases from J, the junction contained 6 bases not matched to a gene. The CDR3 contains 15 residues. The V gene's germline CDR1 is SGDLS and CDR2 YYNGEE. The CDR3 sequence: CASSTAGTGNQPQHF. In nucleotides, the CDR3 is TGTGCCAGCAGCACAGCCGGGACAGGCAATCAGCCCCAGCATTTT.

The chain couples TRBV5-1 to TRBJ2-1; 13 bases are a match to TRBD2. The V gene's germline CDR1 is SGHRS and CDR2 YFSETQ. V shed 4 bases, J shed 9 bases, and the junction held 13 bases outside the gene matches. The CDR3 consists of 17 residues. CDR3 loop: CASSPGTSGTPMSEQFF. The CDR3 DNA reads TGCGCCAGCAGCCCAGGGACTAGCGGGACCCCTATGTCTGAGCAGTTCTTC. Full variable domain (remainder filled in from reference TRBV5-1 and TRBJ2-1): KAGVTQTPRYLIKTRGQQVTLSCSPISGHRSVSWYQQTPGQGLQFLFEYFSETQRNKGNFPGRFSGRQFSNSRSEMNVSTLELGDSALYLCASSPGTSGTPMSEQFFGPGTRLTVL.

The chain joins TRBV6-6 to TRBJ1-5; D is unclear. CDR1 MNHNY and CDR2 SVGAGI come from the germline V gene (reference sequence). V lost 5 bases and J lost 3, with 5 bases in between. The CDR3 is made up of 12 amino acids. CDR3 in DNA: TGTGCCAGCAGTGCCTTCAATCAGCCCCAGCATTTT. It translates to CASSAFNQPQHF.

V is TRBV2 and J is TRBJ1-1, with D perhaps matching TRBD1 (6 bases). With 5 bases removed from V and 0 bases from J, the gap between germline ends came to 13 bases. In germline, CDR1 is SNHLY, CDR2 FYNNEI. This CDR3 spans 15 amino acids. The CDR3 reads CASSPPGGLNTEAFF. In nucleotides, the CDR3 is TGTGCCAGCAGTCCCCCCGGGGGCTTGAACACTGAAGCTTTCTTT.